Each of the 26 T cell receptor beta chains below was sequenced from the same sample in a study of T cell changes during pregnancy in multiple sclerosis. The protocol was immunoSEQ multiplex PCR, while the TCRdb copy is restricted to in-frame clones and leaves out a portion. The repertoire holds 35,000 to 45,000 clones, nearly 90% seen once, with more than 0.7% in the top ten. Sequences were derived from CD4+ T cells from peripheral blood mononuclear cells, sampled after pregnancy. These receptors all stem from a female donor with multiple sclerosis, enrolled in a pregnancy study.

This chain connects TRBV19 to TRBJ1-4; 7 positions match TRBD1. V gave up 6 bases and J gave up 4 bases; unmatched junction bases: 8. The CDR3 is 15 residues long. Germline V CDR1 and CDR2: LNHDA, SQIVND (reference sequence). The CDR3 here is CASSPGGQINEKLFF. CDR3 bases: TGTGCCAGTAGCCCAGGGGGGCAGATTAATGAAAAACTGTTTTTT.

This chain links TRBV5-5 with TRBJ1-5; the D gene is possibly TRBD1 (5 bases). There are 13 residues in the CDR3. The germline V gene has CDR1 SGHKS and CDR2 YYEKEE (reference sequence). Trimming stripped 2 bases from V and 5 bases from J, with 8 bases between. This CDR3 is CASSLTGDQPQHF. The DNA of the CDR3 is TGTGCCAGCAGCTTAACGGGGGATCAGCCCCAGCATTTT.

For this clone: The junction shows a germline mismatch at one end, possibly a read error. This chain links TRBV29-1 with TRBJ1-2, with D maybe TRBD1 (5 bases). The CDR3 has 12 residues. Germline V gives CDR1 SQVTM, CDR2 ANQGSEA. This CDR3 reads CSVPHRRDGRSF. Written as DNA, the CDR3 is TGCAGCGTTCCACACCGGCGGGACGGTCGCTCCTTC.

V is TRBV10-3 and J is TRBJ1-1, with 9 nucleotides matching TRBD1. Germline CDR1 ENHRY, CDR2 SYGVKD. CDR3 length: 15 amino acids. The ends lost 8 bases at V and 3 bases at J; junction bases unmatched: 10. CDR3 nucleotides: TGTGCCATCGGATCCCGGACAGGGGCGCACACTGAAGCTTTCTTT. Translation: CAIGSRTGAHTEAFF.

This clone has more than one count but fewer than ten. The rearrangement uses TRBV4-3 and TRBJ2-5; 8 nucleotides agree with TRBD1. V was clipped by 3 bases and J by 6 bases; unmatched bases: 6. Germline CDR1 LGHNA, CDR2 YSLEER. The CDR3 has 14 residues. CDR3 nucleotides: TGCGCCAGCAGCCATCGACAGGGGTCGCAGACCCAGTACTTC. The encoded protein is CASSHRQGSQTQYF.

CDR3 DNA: TGCGCCAGCAGCCGGACAGGGGTTAATTCACCCCTCCACTTT. It encodes CASSRTGVNSPLHF. This rearrangement joins TRBV4-1 to TRBJ1-6; TRBD1 agrees at 9 bases. The CDR3 is made up of 14 amino acids. With 4 bases clipped from V and 6 bases from J, the junction kept 1 base outside the gene matches. Looked up from germline, CDR1 is MGHRA and CDR2 is YSYEKL.

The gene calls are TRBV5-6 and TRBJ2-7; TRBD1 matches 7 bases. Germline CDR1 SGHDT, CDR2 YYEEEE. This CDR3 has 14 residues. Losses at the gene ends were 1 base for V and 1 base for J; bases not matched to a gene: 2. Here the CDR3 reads CASSLPGQSYEQYF. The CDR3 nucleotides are TGTGCCAGCAGCTTGCCGGGACAGTCCTACGAGCAGTACTTC.

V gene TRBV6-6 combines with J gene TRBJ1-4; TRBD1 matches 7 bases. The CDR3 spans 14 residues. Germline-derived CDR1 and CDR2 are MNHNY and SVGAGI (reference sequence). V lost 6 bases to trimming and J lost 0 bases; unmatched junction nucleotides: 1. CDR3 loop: CASSGQATNEKLFF. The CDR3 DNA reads TGTGCCAGCAGCGGACAGGCAACTAATGAAAAACTGTTTTTT.

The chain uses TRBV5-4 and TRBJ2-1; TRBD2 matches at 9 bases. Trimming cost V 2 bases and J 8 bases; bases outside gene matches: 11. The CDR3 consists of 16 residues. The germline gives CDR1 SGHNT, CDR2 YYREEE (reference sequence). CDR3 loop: CASSFVLKQRGDEQFF. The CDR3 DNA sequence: TGTGCCAGCAGCTTCGTTCTCAAGCAGCGGGGGGATGAGCAGTTCTTC. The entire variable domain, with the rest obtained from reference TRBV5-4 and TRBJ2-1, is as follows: ETGVTQSPTHLIKTRGQQVTLRCSSQSGHNTVSWYQQALGQGPQFIFQYYREEENGRGNFPPRFSGLQFPNYSSELNVNALELDDSALYLCASSFVLKQRGDEQFFGPGTRLTVL.

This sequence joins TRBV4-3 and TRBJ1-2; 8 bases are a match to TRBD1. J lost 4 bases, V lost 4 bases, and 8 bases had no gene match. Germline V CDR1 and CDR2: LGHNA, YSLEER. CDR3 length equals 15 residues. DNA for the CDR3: TGCGCCAGCAGCCCAGGGGACAGGCAATCCTATGGCTACACCTTC. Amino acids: CASSPGDRQSYGYTF.

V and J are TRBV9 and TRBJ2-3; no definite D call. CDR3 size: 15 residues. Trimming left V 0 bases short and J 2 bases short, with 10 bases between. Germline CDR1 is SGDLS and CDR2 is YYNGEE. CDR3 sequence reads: CASSVGAVDTDTQYF. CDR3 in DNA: TGTGCCAGCAGCGTAGGCGCGGTGGACACAGATACGCAGTATTTT.

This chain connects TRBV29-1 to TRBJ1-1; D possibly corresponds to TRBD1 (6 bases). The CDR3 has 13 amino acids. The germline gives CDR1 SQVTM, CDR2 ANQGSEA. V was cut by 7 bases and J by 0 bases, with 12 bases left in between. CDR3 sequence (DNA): TGCAGCGCCCGGACAGCCATGAACACTGAAGCTTTCTTT. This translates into CSARTAMNTEAFF.

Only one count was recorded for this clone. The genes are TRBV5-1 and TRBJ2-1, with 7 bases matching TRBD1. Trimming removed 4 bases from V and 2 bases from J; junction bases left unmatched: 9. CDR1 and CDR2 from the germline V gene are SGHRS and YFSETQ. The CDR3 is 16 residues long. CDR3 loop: CASSTGQVITYNEQFF. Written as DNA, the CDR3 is TGCGCCAGCAGCACCGGACAGGTCATAACCTACAATGAGCAGTTCTTC.

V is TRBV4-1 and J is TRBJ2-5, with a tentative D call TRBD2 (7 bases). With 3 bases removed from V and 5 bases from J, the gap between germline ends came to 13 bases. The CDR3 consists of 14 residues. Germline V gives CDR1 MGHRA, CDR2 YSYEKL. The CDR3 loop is CASSHSGGPETQYF. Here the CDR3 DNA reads TGCGCCAGCAGCCACTCGGGGGGCCCGGAGACCCAGTACTTC.

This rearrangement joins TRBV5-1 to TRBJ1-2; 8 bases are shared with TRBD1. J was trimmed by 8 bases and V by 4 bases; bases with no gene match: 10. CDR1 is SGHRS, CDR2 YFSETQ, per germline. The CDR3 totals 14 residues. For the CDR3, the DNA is TGCGCCAGCAGCGTGGGACAGGCCGTAGGGGGCTACACCTTC. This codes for CASSVGQAVGGYTF.

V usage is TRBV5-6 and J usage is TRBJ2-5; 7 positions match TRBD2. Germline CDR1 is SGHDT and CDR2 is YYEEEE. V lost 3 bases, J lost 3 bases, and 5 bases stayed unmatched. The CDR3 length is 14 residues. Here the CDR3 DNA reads TGTGCCAGCAGCTCGACCCTAGCGGAAGAGACCCAGTACTTC. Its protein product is CASSSTLAEETQYF.

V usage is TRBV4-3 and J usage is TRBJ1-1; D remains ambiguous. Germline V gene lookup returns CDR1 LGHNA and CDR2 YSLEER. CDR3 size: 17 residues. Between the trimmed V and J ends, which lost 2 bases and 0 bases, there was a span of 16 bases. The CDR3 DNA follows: TGCGCCAGCAGCCAATCCTTCCATGACGGGTTGAACACTGAAGCTTTCTTT. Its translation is CASSQSFHDGLNTEAFF.

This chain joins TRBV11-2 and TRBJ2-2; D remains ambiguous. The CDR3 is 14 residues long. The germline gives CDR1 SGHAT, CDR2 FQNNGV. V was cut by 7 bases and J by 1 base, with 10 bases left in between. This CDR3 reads CASTEPGNTGELFF. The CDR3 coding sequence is TGTGCCAGCACCGAGCCGGGGAACACCGGGGAGCTGTTTTTT. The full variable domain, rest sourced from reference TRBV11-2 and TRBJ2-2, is EAGVAQSPRYKIIEKRQSVAFWCNPISGHATLYWYQQILGQGPKLLIQFQNNGVVDDSQLPKDRFSAERLKGVDSTLKIQPAKLEDSAVYLCASTEPGNTGELFFGEGSRLTVL.

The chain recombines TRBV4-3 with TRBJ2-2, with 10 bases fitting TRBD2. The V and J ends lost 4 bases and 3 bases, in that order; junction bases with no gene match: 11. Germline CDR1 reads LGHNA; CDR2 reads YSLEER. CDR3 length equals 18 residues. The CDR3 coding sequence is TGCGCCAGCAGCCCGAATCTAAGCGGGGGGGCGGACACCGGGGAGCTGTTTTTT. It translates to CASSPNLSGGADTGELFF.

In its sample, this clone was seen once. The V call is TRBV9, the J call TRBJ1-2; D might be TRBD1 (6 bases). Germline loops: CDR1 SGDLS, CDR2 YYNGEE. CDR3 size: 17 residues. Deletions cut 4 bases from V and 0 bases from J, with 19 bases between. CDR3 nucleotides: TGTGCCAGCAGCCAGGGGTACAGGGTAGGAGCTAACTATGGCTACACCTTC. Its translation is CASSQGYRVGANYGYTF.

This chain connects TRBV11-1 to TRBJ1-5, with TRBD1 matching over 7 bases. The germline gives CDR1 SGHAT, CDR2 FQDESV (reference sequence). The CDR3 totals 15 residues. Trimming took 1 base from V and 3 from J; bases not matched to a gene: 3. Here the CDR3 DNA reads TGTGCCAGCAGCTTAGGGGACAGCGACAATCAGCCCCAGCATTTT. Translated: CASSLGDSDNQPQHF.

CDR3 sequence reads: CASSFNSGGAGNEQFF. The DNA of the CDR3 is TGCGCCAGCAGCTTTAATAGCGGGGGGGCTGGAAATGAGCAGTTCTTC. The chain combines TRBV5-1 with TRBJ2-1; 11 nucleotides match TRBD2. CDR3 length equals 16 residues. Germline V gives CDR1 SGHRS, CDR2 YFSETQ. The ends lost 2 bases at V and 7 bases at J; junction bases unmatched: 8.

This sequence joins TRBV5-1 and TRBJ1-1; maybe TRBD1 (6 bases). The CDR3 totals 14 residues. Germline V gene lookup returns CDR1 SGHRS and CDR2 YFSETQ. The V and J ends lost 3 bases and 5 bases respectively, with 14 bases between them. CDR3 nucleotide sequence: TGCGCCAGCAGCTCTCAGGGGACGGGGACTGAAGCTTTCTTT. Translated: CASSSQGTGTEAFF.

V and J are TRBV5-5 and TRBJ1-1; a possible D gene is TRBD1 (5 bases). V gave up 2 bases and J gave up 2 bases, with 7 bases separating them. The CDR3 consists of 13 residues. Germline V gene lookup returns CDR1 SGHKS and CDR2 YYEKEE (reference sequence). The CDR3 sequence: CASSLQANTEAFF. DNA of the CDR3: TGTGCCAGCAGCTTACAGGCCAACACTGAAGCTTTCTTT.

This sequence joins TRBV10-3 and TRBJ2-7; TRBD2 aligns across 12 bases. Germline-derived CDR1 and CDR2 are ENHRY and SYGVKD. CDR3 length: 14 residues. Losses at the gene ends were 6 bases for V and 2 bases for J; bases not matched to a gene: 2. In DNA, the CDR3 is TGTGCCATCAGACCTAGCGGGGGGGCCTACGAGCAGTACTTC. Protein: CAIRPSGGAYEQYF.

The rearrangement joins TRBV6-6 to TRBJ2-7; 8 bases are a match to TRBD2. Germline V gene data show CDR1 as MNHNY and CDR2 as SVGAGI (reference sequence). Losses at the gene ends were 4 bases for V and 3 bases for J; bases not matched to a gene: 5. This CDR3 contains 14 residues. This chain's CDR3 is CASSSRGVDYEQYF. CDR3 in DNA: TGTGCCAGCAGTTCGCGGGGGGTCGACTACGAGCAGTACTTC.